The T cell receptor beta chain described here comes from a study of tumor and adjacent non-tumor tissue in lung cancer. Study-wide context: Patients comprised eleven to twelve adenocarcinoma, a couple of squamous cell carcinoma and 1 small cell lung cancer.

About this clonotype: What it recognizes is unknown. Likely a read error: the CDR3 ends without its conserved phenylalanine or tryptophan. The DNA is omitted, as the CDR3 cannot be located on it reliably, and the CDR3 follows TCRdb's listing.

No cell sorting was done before RNA was extracted from the tissue. This non-tumor lung sample came from over 3 cm beyond the tumor edge. Donors were chemotherapy-naive, newly diagnosed lung cancer surgical patients in China, August–late 2014. TCRbeta libraries were built with three rounds of nested PCR, modified from ARM-PCR. From the multiplex PCR reads, TCRdb called clonotypes with MiXCR, one entry per CDR3 protein. The data show 90,000 to 110,000 distinct CDR3 sequences, roughly two thirds seen once. Study results and limitations: Top 100 clones took a larger repertoire share in normal lung. TCR diversity was significantly greater in tumor than normal lung tissue.

CDR1 is SGHAT, CDR2 FQNNGV, per germline. The CDR3 spans 17 amino acids, including both terminal residues. Sequencing was performed on distant non-tumor lung tissue. The chain joins TRBV11-2 to TRBJ2-1; the table gives TRBD1 as D, unverified against the DNA. The TCR originated in a man between 60 and 75 years old with non-small cell lung cancer. The CDR3 spells CASSLVGELPCRGERFL.